The 14 T cell receptor beta chains reported below all come from one sample, sequenced in a study of CD8+ T cells in alopecia areata. Isolated RNA was reverse transcribed into cDNA used as the sequencing template. Sequencing used immunoSEQ multiplex PCR; TCRdb keeps in-frame clones, though not all of them. The data contain fewer than 250,000 clones, about three fifths of them singletons. The material sequenced was CD4+ T cells sorted from blood, taken at week 0. The receptors originated from a human donor with alopecia areata.

In the case of this clone: The sample holds other DNA sequences that translate to the same CDR3. This chain links TRBV5-1 with TRBJ1-1, with no clear D. The CDR3 contains 13 residues. Trimming removed 1 base at V and 1 base at J, with 5 bases between. The germline V gene has CDR1 SGHRS and CDR2 YFSETQ. The CDR3 loop is CASSLTANTEAFF. CDR3 nucleotides: TGCGCCAGCAGCTTGACAGCGAACACTGAAGCTTTCTTT.

The chain couples TRBV18 to TRBJ2-7; D is perhaps TRBD2 (6 bases). The CDR3 contains 15 residues. CDR1 and CDR2 (germline): KGHSH, LQKENI. V was clipped by 4 bases and J by 2 bases, with 15 bases between them. The CDR3 coding sequence is TGTGCCAGCTCACGGGAGGAGTTCGGTACCTACGAGCAGTACTTC. Translation gives CASSREEFGTYEQYF. The variable domain in full, completed from reference TRBV18 and TRBJ2-7, reads NAGVMQNPRHLVRRRGQEARLRCSPMKGHSHVYWYRQLPEEGLKFMVYLQKENIIDESGMPKERFSAEFPKEGPSILRIQQVVRGDSAAYFCASSREEFGTYEQYFGPGTRLTVT.

This clone was counted between two and nine times. The J gene is TRBJ1-5, the V gene TRBV6-1; D ambiguous. The CDR3 has 16 residues. The V and J ends lost 4 bases and 2 bases respectively, with 15 bases between them. Germline V gene data show CDR1 as MNHNS and CDR2 as SASEGT. CDR3 residues: CASSGIPGFRNQPQHF. Here the CDR3 DNA reads TGTGCCAGCAGTGGTATCCCCGGGTTTCGCAATCAGCCCCAGCATTTT.

This sequence joins TRBV29-1 and TRBJ1-5, with TRBD1 matching 7 bases. Germline loops: CDR1 SQVTM, CDR2 ANQGSEA. V dropped 5 bases and J dropped 3; count of bases not matched to a gene: 4. The CDR3 has 13 amino acids. CDR3 DNA sequence: TGCAGCGTTAACAGGGGAGCCAATCAGCCCCAGCATTTT. Its protein is CSVNRGANQPQHF. Together with reference TRBV29-1 and TRBJ1-5, the CDR3 gives the full variable domain: SAVISQKPSRDICQRGTSLTIQCQVDSQVTMMFWYRQQPGQSLTLIATANQGSEATYESGFVIDKFPISRPNLTFSTLTVSNMSPEDSSIYLCSVNRGANQPQHFGDGTRLSIL.

This clone was counted only a few times. The V gene is TRBV7-8, the J gene TRBJ2-1, with 13 bases that match TRBD2. V shed 5 bases and J 0 bases; nucleotides not matched to a gene: 7. CDR1 and CDR2 from the germline V gene are SGHVS and FQNEAQ. The CDR3 length is 18 residues. CDR3: CASSPWTSGGRSYNEQFF. CDR3 nucleotides: TGTGCCAGCAGCCCCTGGACTAGCGGGGGCCGCTCCTACAATGAGCAGTTCTTC.

This clone turned up a few times. The chain combines TRBV9 with TRBJ2-1; 7 bases match TRBD2. Germline trimming cut 4 bases from V and 0 bases from J; bases unmatched to any gene: 10. CDR1 and CDR2 (germline): SGDLS, YYNGEE. The CDR3 runs 17 residues. This chain's CDR3 is CASSLLAGLSSYNEQFF. CDR3 nucleotide sequence: TGTGCCAGCAGCCTCTTAGCGGGTCTGAGCTCCTACAATGAGCAGTTCTTC.

The rearrangement joins TRBV11-2 to TRBJ2-1; 9 bases are shared with TRBD2. From germline, CDR1 is SGHAT and CDR2 FQNNGV. V trimming: 5 bases; J trimming: 0 bases; junction bases outside the gene matches: 14. CDR3 length equals 19 residues. The CDR3 nucleotides read TGTGCCAGCAGCCCATTCCAAGGGGCTAGCGGGGACTCCTACAATGAGCAGTTCTTC. Translated, it gives CASSPFQGASGDSYNEQFF.

This clone was detected only once. The chain has TRBV6-5 and TRBJ1-6, with a weak D call TRBD1 (6 bases). CDR1 and CDR2 (germline): MNHEY, SVGAGI. V lost 0 bases and J lost 9, with 15 bases in between. This CDR3 is built from 16 residues. CDR3 DNA sequence: TGTGCCAGCAGTTACTCGATTGGGGGCTTAGGTTCACCCCTCCACTTT. Its protein product is CASSYSIGGLGSPLHF.

This sequence joins TRBV30 and TRBJ2-3; no definite D call. The V gene lost 5 bases and the J gene lost 2 bases, with 11 bases spanning the gap. CDR1 is GTSNPN and CDR2 is SVGIG in the germline V gene (reference sequence). The CDR3 spans 13 residues. For the CDR3, the DNA is TGTGCCTGGTGTGGCACATACACAGATACGCAGTATTTT. The encoded protein is CAWCGTYTDTQYF.

This chain connects TRBV7-8 to TRBJ2-5, with TRBD1 matching over 8 bases. CDR1 and CDR2 from the germline V gene are SGHVS and FQNEAQ. V shed 5 bases and J 2 bases; nucleotides not matched to a gene: 10. The CDR3 consists of 16 residues. The CDR3 DNA follows: TGTGCCAGCAGCCCTACCGGACAGGGATTTCAAGAGACCCAGTACTTC. Residues: CASSPTGQGFQETQYF.

The chain employs TRBV7-9 and TRBJ2-2; D may correspond to TRBD1 or TRBD2 (5 bases each). There are 17 residues in the CDR3. Germline CDR1 is SEHNR and CDR2 is FQNEAQ (reference sequence). With 5 bases removed from V and 0 bases from J, the gap between germline ends came to 16 bases. The CDR3 sequence is CASSTSSGPPNTGELFF. In nucleotides, the CDR3 is TGTGCCAGCAGCACCTCCTCGGGGCCCCCGAACACCGGGGAGCTGTTTTTT.

The chain combines TRBV29-1 with TRBJ1-1; TRBD1 aligns across 9 bases. The V and J ends lost 5 bases and 6 bases, in that order; junction bases with no gene match: 7. Germline V gene data show CDR1 as SQVTM and CDR2 as ANQGSEA. The CDR3 spans 13 residues. The CDR3 nucleotides are TGCAGCGTTCGACAGGGGGATATCTCTGAAGCTTTCTTT. Residues: CSVRQGDISEAFF.

The V call is TRBV30, the J call TRBJ1-5, with TRBD1 as a possible D gene (5 bases). This CDR3 has 12 residues. Germline loops: CDR1 GTSNPN, CDR2 SVGIG (reference sequence). V was cut by 0 bases and J by 13 bases, with 13 bases left in between. CDR3 loop: CAWSVGGDLQHF. CDR3 nucleotide sequence: TGTGCCTGGAGTGTCGGTGGGGACCTGCAGCATTTT. Using reference TRBV30 and TRBJ1-5 for the parts outside the CDR3, the full variable domain is SQTIHQWPATLVQPVGSPLSLECTVEGTSNPNLYWYRQAAGRGLQLLFYSVGIGQISSEVPQNLSASRPQDRQFILSSKKLLLSDSGFYLCAWSVGGDLQHFGDGTRLSIL.

CDR3 amino acids: CASSESTGRSYTF. The CDR3 DNA reads as TGTGCCAGCAGTGAATCAACAGGGAGGAGCTACACCTTC. The genes are TRBV6-1 and TRBJ1-2; tentative D call: TRBD1 (6 bases). V was cut by 2 bases and J by 9 bases, with 13 bases left in between. There are 13 residues in the CDR3. Per germline, CDR1 MNHNS and CDR2 SASEGT.